This is a list of T cell receptor beta chains from one sample in a study of T cells in Graves' hyperthyroidism and ophthalmopathy. One entry per CDR3 protein, called by TCRdb with MiXCR from the multiplex PCR reads. The sample holds under 350,000 distinct CDR3 sequences, about 17% seen once. Sequenced sample: blood. These receptors all come from a woman in her sixties or seventies with Graves' ophthalmopathy. Each CDR3 is given with its conserved first and last residue. The D gene is left open where the match is weak. The listing skips clone size in some rows; elsewhere it reads once, few, many or a size class.

V gene	D gene	J gene	clone size	CDR3 DNA	CDR3 protein
TRBV20-1	TRBD1	TRBJ2-7	many	TGCAGTGCCCGGCATGGACAGGGTCACTACGAGCAGTACTTC	CSARHGQGHYEQYF
TRBV28	TRBD2	TRBJ2-3	.	TGTGCCAGCAGTTCCAGGACTAGCGGTAGCACAGATACGCAGTATTTT	CASSSRTSGSTDTQYF
TRBV6-5	.	TRBJ2-2	.	TGTGCCAGCAGCCGGGCCGCCAACACCGGGGGGCTGTTTTTT	CASSRAANTGGLFF
TRBV28	TRBD2	TRBJ2-7	.	TGTGCCAGCAGTTTTGCAGCTAGCGGCTACGAGCAGTACTTC	CASSFAASGYEQYF
TRBV9	TRBD1	TRBJ1-1	few	TGTGCCAGCAGCGTAGACACAGGGGGTAGGGAAGCTTTCTTT	CASSVDTGGREAFF
TRBV5-8	TRBD1	TRBJ1-5	.	TGTGCCAGCAGTGGCTCAGGGGGAGGACAGCCCCAGCATTTT	CASSGSGGGQPQHF
TRBV7-9	TRBD2	TRBJ2-1	many	TGTGCCAGCAGCTTAGGGGCGGGAGGTGGCAATGAGCAGTTCTTC	CASSLGAGGGNEQFF
TRBV11-2	.	TRBJ2-5	many	TGTGCCAGCAGCTTATCGGCGGGGCCCGGTTTAGAGACCCAGTACTTC	CASSLSAGPGLETQYF
TRBV2	TRBD1	TRBJ1-6	many	TGTGCCAGCAGCCAGACAGGGGATGGATCACCCCTCCACTTT	CASSQTGDGSPLHF
TRBV5-1	TRBD2	TRBJ2-1	.	TGCGCCAGCACTGTAGCGGGGGACTTTTCCAATGAGCAGTTCTTC	CASTVAGDFSNEQFF
TRBV5-1	.	TRBJ1-3	.	TGCGCCAGCTCGCGCGATGGGCCCGACTCTGGAAACACCATATATTTT	CASSRDGPDSGNTIYF
TRBV10-3	TRBD1	TRBJ2-7	many	TGTGCCATCAGTTTCGTTCCCGGTCAGGGGGACTCCTACGAGCAGTACTTC	CAISFVPGQGDSYEQYF
TRBV6-6	TRBD1	TRBJ2-2	.	TGTGCCAGCAGTTACTACAGGGGGCCGACCGGGGAGCTGTTTTTT	CASSYYRGPTGELFF
TRBV28	.	TRBJ2-6	few	TGTGCCAGCAGTTTTCATACGGGGTACGTCCTGACTTTC	CASSFHTGYVLTF
TRBV4-3	.	TRBJ2-1	few	TGCGCCAGCAGCCAAGTCGGCATTTACAATGAGCAGTTCTTC	CASSQVGIYNEQFF
TRBV4-2	TRBD1	TRBJ1-1	once	TGTGCCAGCAGCCAACTTCGACAGGGGCGGGCCACTGAAGCTTTCTTT	CASSQLRQGRATEAFF
TRBV19	.	TRBJ1-1	many	TGTGCCAGTAGTCTCGTGACGAACACTGAAGCTTTCTTT	CASSLVTNTEAFF
TRBV15	.	TRBJ2-2	few	TGTGCCACCAGCAGAGCTAAGGGTACGAACACCGGGGAGCTGTTTTTT	CATSRAKGTNTGELFF
TRBV6-2/TRBV6-3	.	TRBJ1-4	.	TGTGCCAGCAGTGACCCCAGAGGGGCCGGTGAAAAACTGTTTTTT	CASSDPRGAGEKLFF
TRBV11-3	.	TRBJ2-3	many	TGTGCCAGCAGCTTAGGAAGCTTCCCCTCGCGGGATACGCAGTATTTT	CASSLGSFPSRDTQYF
TRBV28	TRBD2	TRBJ2-3	many	TGTGCCAGCAGTCCCCGGGGGGGCTGGATTAGCACAGATACGCAGTATTTT	CASSPRGGWISTDTQYF
TRBV6-1	TRBD1	TRBJ2-7	.	TGTGCCGCCGGGACAGCCTACGAGCAGTACTTC	CAAGTAYEQYF
TRBV28	.	TRBJ2-7	many	TGTGCCAGCAGTTCAGACAGATACGAGCAGTACTTC	CASSSDRYEQYF
TRBV7-9	.	TRBJ2-7	few	TGTGCCAGCAGCTCCCTCCTCGGCGACTCCTACGAGCAGTACTTC	CASSSLLGDSYEQYF
TRBV6-1	.	TRBJ1-1	many	TGTGCCAGCTCGGGACCAAAGGGGACTGAAGCTTTCTTT	CASSGPKGTEAFF
TRBV18	TRBD1	TRBJ1-2	many	TGTGCCAGCTCAACTACAAGACAGGGACGTGGCTACACCTTC	CASSTTRQGRGYTF
TRBV7-2	TRBD1	TRBJ1-2	many	TGTGCCAGCAGCTCTCGGACAGGGCAGAATGGCTACACCTTC	CASSSRTGQNGYTF